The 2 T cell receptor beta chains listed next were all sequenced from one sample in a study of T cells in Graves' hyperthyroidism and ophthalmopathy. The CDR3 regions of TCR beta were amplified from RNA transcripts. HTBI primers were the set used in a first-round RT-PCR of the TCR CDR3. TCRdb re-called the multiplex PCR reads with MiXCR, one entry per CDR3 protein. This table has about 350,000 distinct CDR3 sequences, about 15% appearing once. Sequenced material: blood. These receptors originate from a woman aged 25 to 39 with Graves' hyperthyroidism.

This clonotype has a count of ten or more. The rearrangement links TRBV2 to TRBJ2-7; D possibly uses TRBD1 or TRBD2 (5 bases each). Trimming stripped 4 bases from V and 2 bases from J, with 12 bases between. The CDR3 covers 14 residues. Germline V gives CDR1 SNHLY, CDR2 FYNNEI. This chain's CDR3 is CASSAGHSPYEQYF. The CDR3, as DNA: TGTGCCAGCAGTGCGGGGCATAGTCCCTACGAGCAGTACTTC.

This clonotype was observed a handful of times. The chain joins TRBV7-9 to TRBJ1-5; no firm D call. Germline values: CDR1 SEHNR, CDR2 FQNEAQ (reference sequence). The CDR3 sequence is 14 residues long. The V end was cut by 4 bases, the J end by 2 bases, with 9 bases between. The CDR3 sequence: CASSSGSGNQPQHF. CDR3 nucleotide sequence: TGTGCCAGCAGCTCCGGAAGCGGCAATCAGCCCCAGCATTTT.